The 31 T cell receptor beta chains given below trace back to one sample, sequenced in a study of early T cells in non-severe SARS-CoV-2 infection (TCRdb year 2021). Preparation of the library involved 5' RACE. The sample was run on a NextSeq 500. TCRdb's own reprocessing of the public reads used fastp at Q25 and MiXCR and kept productive beta chains. Here each entry gathers all rows of one CDR3 protein and keeps the most common genes and DNA. The sample yields around 52,000 distinct CDR3 sequences; over 9.5% were counted once. The top ten clones comprise 2.5% to 3.5% of the sample. Sequenced material: whole blood. The receptors here all came from an adult who was a healthcare worker with PCR-confirmed SARS-CoV-2 infection or an uninfected control (not recorded which).

This clonotype appeared once. The chain joins TRBV4-1 to TRBJ2-1; D is unresolved. Germline lookup yields CDR1 MGHRA and CDR2 YSYEKL. The CDR3 is 12 residues long. V was clipped by 1 base and J by 6 bases, with 4 bases between them. The CDR3 is CASSQGGNEQFF. The CDR3 DNA reads as TGCGCCAGCAGCCAAGGTGGCAATGAGCAGTTCTTC.

This clonotype showed up just a few times. V gene TRBV11-3 combines with J gene TRBJ2-5; TRBD2 might be the D (5 bases). V was pared by 2 bases and J by 9 bases, with 16 bases between. Looked up from germline, CDR1 is SGHNT and CDR2 is YENEEA. This CDR3 has 14 amino acids. The CDR3 protein is CASSLLADSRAQYF. CDR3 DNA sequence: TGTGCCAGCAGCTTACTCGCGGATTCGAGGGCCCAGTACTTC.

This clonotype was found many times. The V and J genes are TRBV19 and TRBJ2-7; either TRBD1 or TRBD2 may supply D (6 bases each). Trimming pared 3 bases from V and 2 bases from J, leaving 11 bases between. Germline-derived CDR1 and CDR2 are LNHDA and SQIVND (reference sequence). The CDR3 has 14 amino acids. The CDR3 sequence: CASSINRGPYEQYF. The CDR3 DNA reads TGTGCCAGTAGTATCAATCGGGGGCCCTACGAGCAGTACTTC.

J is TRBJ1-1 and V is TRBV20-1, with TRBD1 as a possible D gene (5 bases). CDR1 and CDR2 (germline): DFQATT, SNEGSKA (reference sequence). The germline V and J ends were trimmed by 3 bases and 0 bases, with 11 bases remaining between them. CDR3 length: 14 residues. CDR3 loop: CSARRQPMNTEAFF. In DNA, the CDR3 is TGCAGTGCTAGGAGACAGCCCATGAACACTGAAGCTTTCTTT.

In its sample, this clonotype was seen many times. The gene calls are TRBV7-9 and TRBJ2-1; D possibly corresponds to TRBD2 (6 bases). V was pared by 4 bases and J by 3 bases, with 16 bases between. Germline V gene data show CDR1 as SEHNR and CDR2 as FQNEAQ (reference sequence). The CDR3 length is 16 residues. The CDR3 sequence is CASSSPLAFDYNEQFF. CDR3 sequence (DNA): TGTGCCAGCAGCTCCCCCCTAGCGTTCGACTACAATGAGCAGTTCTTC.

This clonotype appeared a few times. The rearrangement joins TRBV28 to TRBJ2-5, with 9 bases aligning to TRBD1. CDR1 is MDHEN and CDR2 is SYDVKM in the germline V gene. J gave up 5 bases and V 3 bases, and 13 bases lay outside the gene matches. CDR3 size: 17 residues. In nucleotides, the CDR3 is TGTGCCAGCAGTTTTTTTTATCGGACAGGGGTCGGGGAGACCCAGTACTTC. It yields the protein CASSFFYRTGVGETQYF.

This clonotype was detected a few times. The chain has TRBV7-2 and TRBJ2-5, with 15 bases identical to TRBD2. Germline CDR1 and CDR2: SGHTA and FQGNSA. Trimming removed 4 bases from V and 8 bases from J; junction bases left unmatched: 8. This CDR3 has 16 residues. CDR3 in amino acids: CASSSRTSGGAVTQYF. The CDR3 DNA reads as TGTGCCAGCAGCTCCAGGACTAGCGGGGGGGCGGTTACCCAGTACTTC. The full variable domain, rest sourced from reference TRBV7-2 and TRBJ2-5, is GAGVSQSPSNKVTEKGKDVELRCDPISGHTALYWYRQSLGQGLEFLIYFQGNSAPDKSGLPSDRFSAERTGGSVSTLTIQRTQQEDSAVYLCASSSRTSGGAVTQYFGPGTRLLVL.

This clonotype has at least ten counts. V usage is TRBV6-6 and J usage is TRBJ1-5; D may be TRBD1 (6 bases). V lost 6 bases and J lost 7, with 19 bases in between. The germline V gene has CDR1 MNHNY and CDR2 SVGAGI (reference sequence). The CDR3 runs to 15 residues. In DNA, the CDR3 is TGTGCCAGCAGCACCTCGATGGGGGGGCCGCAGCCCCAGCATTTT. This encodes CASSTSMGGPQPQHF.

There are many counts of this clonotype. V gene TRBV14 combines with J gene TRBJ2-1; weak D call: TRBD1 (5 bases). The germline V and J ends were trimmed by 5 bases and 9 bases, with 14 bases remaining between them. Per germline, CDR1 SGHDN and CDR2 FVKESK. This CDR3 is built from 13 residues. The CDR3 loop reads CASSTHQGSEQFF. The CDR3 nucleotides are TGTGCCAGCAGCACTCATCAGGGATCTGAGCAGTTCTTC.

This clonotype was detected a few times. DNA for the CDR3: TGTGCCACGCGGGGGAAAATAGGGACTGAAGCTTTCTTT. Its translation: CATRGKIGTEAFF. The chain uses TRBV6-1 and TRBJ1-1, with D tentatively TRBD1 (5 bases). Trimming pared 10 bases from V and 5 bases from J, leaving 17 bases between. Germline V CDR1 and CDR2: MNHNS, SASEGT. The CDR3 is 13 residues long.

On this clonotype itself: A read error may explain this, as a much larger clone is one base away. V gene TRBV14 combines with J gene TRBJ2-5, with 9 bases fitting TRBD2. The CDR3 totals 17 residues. Unmatched junction bases numbered 9, after V lost 1 base and J lost 3 bases. In germline, CDR1 is SGHDN, CDR2 FVKESK. CDR3 sequence reads: CASSQVLGGGAEETQYF. The CDR3 DNA reads as TGTGCCAGCAGCCAAGTCCTTGGCGGGGGGGCCGAAGAGACCCAGTACTTC.

In its sample, this clonotype was seen a few times. This sequence joins TRBV3-1 and TRBJ2-6; the D gene is possibly TRBD1 (6 bases). The germline V gene encodes CDR1 LGHDT and CDR2 YNNKEL (reference sequence). There are 19 residues in the CDR3. V lost 4 bases and J 0 bases, leaving 19 bases between the germline ends. DNA of the CDR3: TGTGCCAGCAGCCCACACCCCGGGACACTGAGCTCTGGGGCCAACGTCCTGACTTTC. It yields the protein CASSPHPGTLSSGANVLTF.

This clonotype was seen repeatedly, ten times or more. The chain links TRBV10-1 to TRBJ2-1; 7 bases agree with TRBD2. Per the germline V gene, CDR1 is WNHNN and CDR2 is SYGVQD (reference sequence). The V and J ends lost 0 bases and 2 bases, in that order; junction bases with no gene match: 4. This CDR3 spans 16 amino acids. CDR3 DNA: TGCGCCAGCAGTGAGTCCGGCGGGGGTCCCTACAATGAGCAGTTCTTC. Amino acid sequence: CASSESGGGPYNEQFF.

There are many counts of this clonotype. The chain carries TRBV5-1 and TRBJ2-1, with TRBD2 matching over 15 bases. V gave up 7 bases and J gave up 2 bases; unmatched junction bases: 7. The CDR3 extends over 17 amino acids. CDR1 and CDR2 from the germline V gene are SGHRS and YFSETQ. The CDR3 here is CASGSGTSGRTYNEQFF. The CDR3 DNA is TGCGCCAGCGGCTCCGGGACTAGCGGGAGGACCTACAATGAGCAGTTCTTC.

The chain links TRBV5-6 to TRBJ2-4; 7 nucleotides agree with TRBD2. The germline gives CDR1 SGHDT, CDR2 YYEEEE. This CDR3 is built from 16 residues. V lost 4 bases and J lost 0; bases outside the gene matches: 7. DNA for the CDR3: TGTGCCAGCAGCCCGGCGGGAGAGGAAGCCAAAAACATTCAGTACTTC. This gives the protein CASSPAGEEAKNIQYF.

This chain connects TRBV2 to TRBJ2-2; no clear D. V lost 7 bases and J 2 bases, leaving 8 bases between the germline ends. Per the germline V gene, CDR1 is SNHLY and CDR2 is FYNNEI. This CDR3 region has 13 residues. DNA for the CDR3: TGTGCCAGCACCGGAACTAACACCGGGGAGCTGTTTTTT. Translated: CASTGTNTGELFF.

J is TRBJ1-1 and V is TRBV29-1; D uncertain. Germline values: CDR1 SQVTM, CDR2 ANQGSEA. The CDR3 loop spans 11 amino acids. Trimming left V 6 bases short and J 10 bases short, with 15 bases between. The CDR3 here is CSVAEPHRAFF. The DNA for the CDR3 is TGCAGCGTGGCGGAACCCCACAGAGCTTTCTTT. Looking up the rest from reference TRBV29-1 and TRBJ1-1 gives the full variable domain: SAVISQKPSRDICQRGTSLTIQCQVDSQVTMMFWYRQQPGQSLTLIATANQGSEATYESGFVIDKFPISRPNLTFSTLTVSNMSPEDSSIYLCSVAEPHRAFFGQGTRLTVV.

The V and J genes are TRBV29-1 and TRBJ2-7, with 9 bases that match TRBD1. This CDR3 has 11 residues. Germline values: CDR1 SQVTM, CDR2 ANQGSEA. The ends lost 7 bases at V and 5 bases at J; junction bases unmatched: 3. The CDR3 loop reads CSGGQGHEQYF. The CDR3 DNA reads TGCAGCGGGGGACAGGGCCACGAGCAGTACTTC.

This clonotype came up many times. The rearrangement joins TRBV24-1 to TRBJ2-3; no clear D. Germline V lookup: CDR1 KGHDR, CDR2 SFDVKD. The V end was cut by 6 bases, the J end by 2 bases, with 5 bases between. The CDR3 extends over 12 amino acids. The DNA for the CDR3 is TGTGCCACCAGTACAGACACAGATACGCAGTATTTT. Encoded protein: CATSTDTDTQYF.

This clonotype has at least ten counts. The chain recombines TRBV20-1 with TRBJ2-7; D is uncertain. The V and J ends lost 1 base and 3 bases respectively, with 13 bases between them. Looked up from germline, CDR1 is DFQATT and CDR2 is SNEGSKA (reference sequence). The CDR3 runs to 14 residues. CDR3 bases: TGCAGTGCTAGAGGGGATTTGGGTCGCTACGAGCAGTACTTC. Translation: CSARGDLGRYEQYF.

This clonotype was picked up many times. This chain connects TRBV11-2 to TRBJ2-1; the D gene is possibly TRBD1 (6 bases). Trimming took 7 bases from V and 1 from J, leaving 14 bases between them. In germline, CDR1 is SGHAT, CDR2 FQNNGV. This CDR3 contains 15 residues. The CDR3 is CASNPPGQSYNEQFF. The DNA of the CDR3 is TGTGCCAGCAACCCGCCTGGACAGTCCTACAATGAGCAGTTCTTC. The full variable domain, completed using reference TRBV11-2 and TRBJ2-1, is EAGVAQSPRYKIIEKRQSVAFWCNPISGHATLYWYQQILGQGPKLLIQFQNNGVVDDSQLPKDRFSAERLKGVDSTLKIQPAKLEDSAVYLCASNPPGQSYNEQFFGPGTRLTVL.

This clonotype was observed many times. This chain uses TRBV11-2 with TRBJ1-4; D not resolved. V lost 5 bases, J lost 5 bases, and 21 bases lay in between. This CDR3 comprises 17 residues. Germline CDR1 SGHAT, CDR2 FQNNGV. The CDR3 bases are TGTGCCAGCAGCCCGGGGTTTCGAGGGCCCTGGAATGAAAAACTGTTTTTT. Translation gives CASSPGFRGPWNEKLFF.

This clonotype was counted at least ten times. The chain couples TRBV7-2 to TRBJ2-3; 8 bases are a match to TRBD1. After removal of 0 bases from V and 7 bases from J, the junction contained 12 bases not matched to a gene. The CDR3 length is 17 residues. Germline assignment: CDR1 SGHTA and CDR2 FQGNSA. CDR3 nucleotides: TGTGCCAGCAGCTTAGCGGGCTGGACAGGGAACATTTATACGCAGTATTTT. This gives the protein CASSLAGWTGNIYTQYF.

Only a few counts were recorded for this clonotype. The CDR3 DNA reads TGCGCCAGCAGCGCGGAGACTAGATGGGATACGCAGTATTTT. Its protein is CASSAETRWDTQYF. V is TRBV5-1 and J is TRBJ2-3; D possibly corresponds to TRBD2 (6 bases). CDR1 SGHRS and CDR2 YFSETQ come from the germline V gene. CDR3 length equals 14 residues. The ends were cut back, 4 bases at V and 6 bases at J, with 15 bases in the middle.

This clonotype showed up many times. This chain links TRBV2 with TRBJ2-1, with TRBD2 matching 8 bases. The CDR3 loop spans 16 amino acids. After removal of 0 bases from V and 3 bases from J, the junction contained 4 bases not matched to a gene. Looked up from germline, CDR1 is SNHLY and CDR2 is FYNNEI. The CDR3 DNA sequence: TGTGCCAGCAGTGAAGCGCTCACTAGCGGCTACAATGAGCAGTTCTTC. It is translated as CASSEALTSGYNEQFF.

The chain has TRBV7-9 and TRBJ2-1; D unclear. Germline V gives CDR1 SEHNR, CDR2 FQNEAQ (reference sequence). The CDR3 length is 11 residues. The V end was cut by 8 bases, the J end by 3 bases, with 5 bases between. The DNA of the CDR3 is TGTGCCAGCGGCTACTACAATGAGCAGTTCTTC. Translating gives CASGYYNEQFF.

J is TRBJ1-2 and V is TRBV29-1, with D maybe TRBD1 (5 bases). CDR1 and CDR2 from the germline V gene are SQVTM and ANQGSEA. The CDR3 covers 13 residues. V lost 3 bases and J lost 2, with 10 bases in between. The DNA of the CDR3 is TGCAGCGTTGAGAACAGGAAAAACTATGGCTACACCTTC. This codes for CSVENRKNYGYTF.

The chain is built from TRBV13 and TRBJ2-7; 8 bases fit TRBD1. The CDR3 contains 13 residues. Trimming cost V 5 bases and J 3 bases; bases outside gene matches: 3. Germline V gene sequence: CDR1 PRHDT, CDR2 FYEKMQ (reference sequence). The CDR3: CASSADRGYEQYF. CDR3 sequence (DNA): TGTGCCAGCAGCGCCGACAGGGGCTACGAGCAGTACTTC.

This clonotype has a count of ten or more. The rearrangement links TRBV28 to TRBJ2-2; TRBD1 aligns across 11 bases. The CDR3 spans 17 residues. J gave up 2 bases and V 5 bases, and 7 bases lay outside the gene matches. The V gene's germline CDR1 is MDHEN and CDR2 SYDVKM. The CDR3 DNA is TGTGCCAGCAGTCCCCAGGGGACAGGGGGAAACACCGGGGAGCTGTTTTTT. This gives the protein CASSPQGTGGNTGELFF.

The chain recombines TRBV3-1 with TRBJ1-1, with 8 nucleotides matching TRBD1. CDR3 length equals 16 residues. Germline V gene sequence: CDR1 LGHDT, CDR2 YNNKEL (reference sequence). J gave up 1 base and V 3 bases, and 7 bases lay outside the gene matches. CDR3 DNA sequence: TGTGCCAGCAGCCAGTTAGTTGGGACAGGGAACACTGAAGCTTTCTTT. Translating it yields CASSQLVGTGNTEAFF.

The V gene is TRBV30, the J gene TRBJ2-3, with TRBD2 matching over 11 bases. From germline, CDR1 is GTSNPN and CDR2 SVGIG (reference sequence). Trimming cost V 5 bases and J 6 bases; bases outside gene matches: 4. The CDR3 extends over 13 amino acids. The CDR3 DNA is TGTGCCTGGGGACTAGCGGGTCTCGATACGCAGTATTTT. It is translated as CAWGLAGLDTQYF. The whole variable domain, remainder taken from reference TRBV30 and TRBJ2-3, is SQTIHQWPATLVQPVGSPLSLECTVEGTSNPNLYWYRQAAGRGLQLLFYSVGIGQISSEVPQNLSASRPQDRQFILSSKKLLLSDSGFYLCAWGLAGLDTQYFGPGTRLTVL.